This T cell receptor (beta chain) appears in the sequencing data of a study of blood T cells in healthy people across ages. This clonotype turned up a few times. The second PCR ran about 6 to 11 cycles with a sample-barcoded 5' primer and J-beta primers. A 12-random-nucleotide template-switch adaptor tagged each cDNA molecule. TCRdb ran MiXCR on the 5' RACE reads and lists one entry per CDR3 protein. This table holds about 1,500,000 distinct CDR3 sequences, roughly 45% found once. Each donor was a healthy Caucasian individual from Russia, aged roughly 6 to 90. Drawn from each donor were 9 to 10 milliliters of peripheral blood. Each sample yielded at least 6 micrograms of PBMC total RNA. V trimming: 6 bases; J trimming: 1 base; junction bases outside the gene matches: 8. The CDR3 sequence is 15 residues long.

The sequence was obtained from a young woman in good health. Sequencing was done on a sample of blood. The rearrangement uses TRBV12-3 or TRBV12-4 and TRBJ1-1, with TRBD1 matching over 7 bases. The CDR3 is CASRDSGQTNTEAFF. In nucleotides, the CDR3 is TGTGCCAGCAGGGACTCGGGACAGACGAACACTGAAGCTTTCTTT.